The source of this TCR beta chain is a study of cytomegalovirus exposure and HLA in healthy donors. With respect to this clone: The antigen remains unidentified.

Study-wide results and limits: Investigators reported more than 150 TCR beta chains as tied to cytomegalovirus. Later analysis placed DRB1 highest and HLA-C lowest in TCR association rates, which differed by HLA locus. An analysis that came later showed most CMV-associated TCR beta chains appearing HLA-restricted.

V was pared by 5 bases and J by 4 bases, with 21 bases between. Looked up from germline, CDR1 is MDHEN and CDR2 is SYDVKM. This CDR3 has 18 residues. PCR was performed using 60 Vbeta and 13 Jbeta primers. The assay was immunoSEQ multiplex PCR, and TCRdb's table has in-frame clones only and misses some. The sample comprises fewer than 75,000 clones, 75% of which are singletons, and 12% rests with the top ten. This clonotype was obtained from a man between 65 and 85 years old in good health and CMV-seronegative. Sequenced: PBMCs. The chain employs TRBV28 and TRBJ2-6; TRBD1 is a possible D gene (5 bases). The CDR3 loop is CASSPRPPGQRGANVLTF. The CDR3 DNA reads TGTGCCAGCAGTCCCCGCCCCCCAGGGCAGAGAGGGGCCAACGTCCTGACTTTC.